These 21 T cell receptor beta chains share one sample of origin, sequenced in a study of T cell responses to AZD1222 COVID-19 vaccine. Using immunoSEQ multiplex PCR, the repertoire was profiled, and TCRdb retains in-frame clones only, with some absent. The data show 190,000 or so clones, more than 70% seen once. This material consisted of peripheral blood, taken 28 days after the second AZD1222 dose. The receptors here all came from an adult who received the AZD1222 COVID-19 vaccine.

Written as DNA, the CDR3 is TGTGCCAGCAGCGTGACAGGGAGCCAAGAGACCCAGTACTTC. Protein product: CASSVTGSQETQYF. The genes are TRBV9 and TRBJ2-5, with 7 bases fitting TRBD1. Germline V gene lookup returns CDR1 SGDLS and CDR2 YYNGEE. With 2 bases clipped from V and 1 base from J, the junction kept 2 bases outside the gene matches. The CDR3 runs 14 residues.

This chain links TRBV12-3 or TRBV12-4 with TRBJ1-5, with D possibly TRBD1 on 6 matching bases. The CDR3 totals 13 residues. Between the trimmed V and J ends, which lost 6 bases and 6 bases, there was a span of 12 bases. The CDR3 reads CASSSQGAQPQHF. DNA of the CDR3: TGTGCCAGCAGCTCACAGGGAGCTCAGCCCCAGCATTTT.

The V gene is TRBV3-1 (or the pseudogene TRBV3-2), the J gene TRBJ1-3; D is uncertain. V was cut by 0 bases and J by 11 bases, with 14 bases left in between. This CDR3 comprises 14 residues. CDR1 is LGHDT and CDR2 is YNNKEL in the germline V gene (reference sequence). The DNA of the CDR3 is TGTGCCAGCAGCCAAGATTCCCCAGTTAGCCCCATATATTTT. Translating it yields CASSQDSPVSPIYF.

The chain carries TRBV5-5 and TRBJ2-7, with D tentatively TRBD2 (6 bases). Trimming left V 4 bases short and J 5 bases short, with 16 bases between. Looked up from germline, CDR1 is SGHKS and CDR2 is YYEKEE (reference sequence). The CDR3 contains 14 residues. As DNA, the CDR3 is TGTGCCAGCAGCCCCTCGGTGTCGGGGGACGAGCAGTACTTC. It codes for CASSPSVSGDEQYF.

The chain couples TRBV28 to TRBJ2-1; 11 nucleotides match TRBD2. The CDR3 runs 14 residues. CDR1 is MDHEN and CDR2 is SYDVKM in the germline V gene. Trimming took 9 bases from V and 10 from J; bases not matched to a gene: 11. The CDR3 nucleotides are TGTGCCAGTATAGCGGGAGGGCCTGGGAGGGAGCAGTTCTTC. Translation: CASIAGGPGREQFF. The full variable domain, rest sourced from reference TRBV28 and TRBJ2-1, is DVKVTQSSRYLVKRTGEKVFLECVQDMDHENMFWYRQDPGLGLRLIYFSYDVKMKEKGDIPEGYSVSREKKERFSLILESASTNQTSMYLCASIAGGPGREQFFGPGTRLTVL.

The genes are TRBV3-1 (or the pseudogene TRBV3-2) and TRBJ2-1; possibly TRBD2 for D (5 bases). The germline gives CDR1 LGHDT, CDR2 YNNKEL (reference sequence). Trimming removed 4 bases at V and 5 bases at J, with 15 bases between. The CDR3 is 15 amino acids. The CDR3 DNA follows: TGTGCCAGCAGCCCCGCCGGTCAGCGGAACAATGAGCAGTTCTTC. Its translation: CASSPAGQRNNEQFF.

The chain recombines TRBV5-1 with TRBJ2-2; D uncertain. This CDR3 spans 15 amino acids. The V end lost 0 bases, the J end lost 1 base, and 7 bases lay between the germline ends. Germline values: CDR1 SGHRS, CDR2 YFSETQ. CDR3 residues: CASSLVFENTGELFF. CDR3 coding DNA: TGCGCCAGCAGCTTGGTCTTCGAGAACACCGGGGAGCTGTTTTTT.

The chain uses TRBV11-2 and TRBJ1-1, with D perhaps TRBD1 (5 bases). The CDR3 loop spans 14 amino acids. Germline-derived CDR1 and CDR2 are SGHAT and FQNNGV. Trimming stripped 1 base from V and 2 bases from J, with 8 bases between. The CDR3 DNA sequence: TGTGCCAGCAGCTTAGGGCGGACAAACACTGAAGCTTTCTTT. It yields the protein CASSLGRTNTEAFF. The entire variable domain, with the rest obtained from reference TRBV11-2 and TRBJ1-1, is as follows: EAGVAQSPRYKIIEKRQSVAFWCNPISGHATLYWYQQILGQGPKLLIQFQNNGVVDDSQLPKDRFSAERLKGVDSTLKIQPAKLEDSAVYLCASSLGRTNTEAFFGQGTRLTVV.

This chain connects TRBV7-9 to TRBJ1-2, with a tentative D call TRBD1 (6 bases). Trimming cost V 5 bases and J 7 bases, with 17 bases left between them. CDR3 length: 14 amino acids. The germline gives CDR1 SEHNR, CDR2 FQNEAQ (reference sequence). As DNA, the CDR3 is TGTGCCAGCAGCCGCCCGGGGACAAAAGCTGGCTACACCTTC. Protein sequence: CASSRPGTKAGYTF.

This clone occurred a few times. The chain couples TRBV24-1 to TRBJ2-7, with 7 bases aligning to TRBD1. Germline V gene lookup returns CDR1 KGHDR and CDR2 SFDVKD. The CDR3 length is 15 residues. J lost 2 bases, V lost 1 base, and 4 bases had no gene match. This CDR3 reads CATSDFTQGAYEQYF. CDR3 nucleotides: TGTGCCACCAGTGATTTTACCCAGGGGGCCTACGAGCAGTACTTC.

This clone was seen only once. The rearrangement links TRBV6-1 to TRBJ1-3; D not resolved. V lost 1 base, J lost 8 bases, and 6 bases lay in between. From germline, CDR1 is MNHNS and CDR2 SASEGT. CDR3 length equals 12 residues. The CDR3 DNA follows: TGTGCCAGCAGTGAAGTGGGGTACACCATATATTTT. This encodes CASSEVGYTIYF.

The chain couples TRBV18 to TRBJ1-1; D unclear. The V and J ends lost 3 bases and 9 bases respectively, with 23 bases between them. In germline, CDR1 is KGHSH, CDR2 LQKENI. The CDR3 length is 16 residues. The DNA for the CDR3 is TGTGCCAGCTCACCCAGCGGAGGAGGAACCCCTCCCCAAGCTTTCTTT. Translating gives CASSPSGGGTPPQAFF.

J is TRBJ2-3 and V is TRBV9; 15 nucleotides align to TRBD2. Germline loops: CDR1 SGDLS, CDR2 YYNGEE. The junction had 3 bases not matched to a gene; V was cut back by 5 bases and J by 5 bases. The CDR3 loop spans 15 amino acids. CDR3 protein: CASSGTSGRLDTQYF. In DNA, the CDR3 is TGTGCCAGCAGTGGGACTAGCGGGAGGTTAGATACGCAGTATTTT. Full variable domain (remainder filled in from reference TRBV9 and TRBJ2-3): DSGVTQTPKHLITATGQRVTLRCSPRSGDLSVYWYQQSLDQGLQFLIQYYNGEERAKGNILERFSAQQFPDLHSELNLSSLELGDSALYFCASSGTSGRLDTQYFGPGTRLTVL.

V usage is TRBV7-3 and J usage is TRBJ2-7; 7 positions agree with TRBD1. With 4 bases clipped from V and 9 bases from J, the junction kept 6 bases outside the gene matches. In germline, CDR1 is SGHTA, CDR2 FQGTGA. The CDR3 runs to 12 residues. The CDR3 DNA is TGTGCCAGCAGCTCGCCCGGGACAGCGCAGTACTTC. Protein product: CASSSPGTAQYF.

Here the CDR3 reads CASSYSDGRVPEAFF. CDR3 nucleotides: TGTGCCAGCAGTTACTCGGACGGGCGAGTACCTGAAGCTTTCTTT. The rearrangement links TRBV6-6 to TRBJ1-1; D gene ambiguous. The germline V gene has CDR1 MNHNY and CDR2 SVGAGI (reference sequence). The V end lost 0 bases, the J end lost 6 bases, and 14 bases lay between the germline ends. CDR3 length: 15 residues.

The genes are TRBV6-5 and TRBJ2-3, with D perhaps given as TRBD1 or TRBD2 (6 bases each). CDR1 and CDR2 from the germline V gene are MNHEY and SVGAGI. Trimming pared 8 bases from V and 4 bases from J, leaving 19 bases between. CDR3 length: 15 residues. In nucleotides, the CDR3 is TGTGCCAGCGGGGATCCTAGGGGGGTCTCAGATACGCAGTATTTT. Encoded protein: CASGDPRGVSDTQYF.

The table lists this clone with a few counts. The chain links TRBV9 to TRBJ1-2, with TRBD1 matching over 7 bases. Losses at the gene ends were 3 bases for V and 1 base for J; bases not matched to a gene: 3. This CDR3 spans 14 amino acids. Germline V gene sequence: CDR1 SGDLS, CDR2 YYNGEE. CDR3 sequence (DNA): TGTGCCAGCAGCGGCCAGGGGGTTAACTATGGCTACACCTTC. Translation gives CASSGQGVNYGYTF. Combining the CDR3 with reference TRBV9 and TRBJ1-2 gives the whole variable domain DSGVTQTPKHLITATGQRVTLRCSPRSGDLSVYWYQQSLDQGLQFLIQYYNGEERAKGNILERFSAQQFPDLHSELNLSSLELGDSALYFCASSGQGVNYGYTFGSGTRLTVV.

The chain combines TRBV18 with TRBJ2-2; weak D call: TRBD2 (5 bases). This CDR3 has 16 residues. Germline V gene sequence: CDR1 KGHSH, CDR2 LQKENI. Trimming stripped 1 base from V and 5 bases from J, with 14 bases between. The CDR3 loop is CASSPRSGIRTGELFF. The CDR3 nucleotides read TGTGCCAGCTCACCACGATCGGGAATCAGGACCGGGGAGCTGTTTTTT.

CDR3 nucleotide sequence: TGTGCCAGCAGCGTAAGAGGGAGTGTTAATGAAAAACTGTTTTTT. Translating it yields CASSVRGSVNEKLFF. This chain connects TRBV9 to TRBJ1-4; D uncertain. Germline V gene lookup returns CDR1 SGDLS and CDR2 YYNGEE. The CDR3 loop spans 15 amino acids. V lost 1 base, J lost 4 bases, and 11 bases lay in between.

The V gene is TRBV29-1, the J gene TRBJ2-3, with 8 bases identical to TRBD2. This CDR3 is 15 amino acids long. Looked up from germline, CDR1 is SQVTM and CDR2 is ANQGSEA. V gave up 4 bases and J gave up 3 bases; unmatched junction bases: 9. CDR3 in DNA: TGCAGCGTTGTAGTTGGCGGGAGGAGGACAGATACGCAGTATTTT. Its protein product is CSVVVGGRRTDTQYF.

The chain employs TRBV11-3 and TRBJ2-7; 7 nucleotides line up with TRBD1. The CDR3 covers 15 residues. V shed 3 bases, J shed 3 bases, and the junction held 8 bases outside the gene matches. CDR1 and CDR2 from the germline V gene are SGHNT and YENEEA. As DNA, the CDR3 is TGTGCCAGCAGCTTGGGACAGCCTGACCTCTACGAGCAGTACTTC. Protein sequence: CASSLGQPDLYEQYF.